These 32 T cell receptor beta chains came from one sample sequenced in a study of low-dose radiotherapy and immunotherapy resistance in tumors. Time point: after trial treatment. Specified treatment: LDRT plus nivolumab, ipilimumab, low-dose cyclophosphamide and aspirin (RACIN trial). cDNA synthesis used a TRAV/TRBV-specific primer set for both chains. Over approximately 20 PCR cycles, TCRs were amplified from a constant-region primer and V-primer adapter. TCRdb processed the reads anew with MiXCR; each CDR3 protein has one entry. The sample holds 65,000 to 95,000 distinct CDR3 sequences, 15% to 20% seen once. Source: PBMCs, taken after low-dose radiotherapy plus immunotherapy. The receptors stem from a male donor with prostate cancer.

In this sample, this clonotype turned up many times. This chain joins TRBV18 and TRBJ2-6; D is unresolved. The germline V and J ends were trimmed by 3 bases and 2 bases, with 14 bases remaining between them. CDR1 KGHSH and CDR2 LQKENI come from the germline V gene. This CDR3 region has 17 residues. The CDR3 nucleotides read TGTGCCAGCTCACCGTTCTCGCCCGAGACTGGGGCCAACGTCCTGACTTTC. Translating it yields CASSPFSPETGANVLTF.

This clonotype was counted at least ten times. V is TRBV6-5 and J is TRBJ2-1; D is undetermined. Germline CDR1 reads MNHEY; CDR2 reads SVGAGI. V was cut by 6 bases and J by 1 base, with 10 bases left in between. This CDR3 is 14 amino acids long. The chain's CDR3 is CASRTRGSYNEQFF. Here the CDR3 DNA reads TGTGCCAGCAGGACACGCGGTTCCTACAATGAGCAGTTCTTC.

This clonotype was seen more than once but under ten times. This chain connects TRBV7-3 to TRBJ2-7, with 12 bases matching TRBD2. The CDR3 is 17 amino acids. The V and J ends lost 5 bases and 0 bases, in that order; junction bases with no gene match: 8. Germline-derived CDR1 and CDR2 are SGHTA and FQGTGA. The CDR3 loop reads CASSPYWTSGDSYEQYF. CDR3 in DNA: TGTGCCAGCAGCCCCTATTGGACTAGCGGGGACTCCTACGAGCAGTACTTC.

This clonotype was found many times. The chain couples TRBV5-4 to TRBJ2-1; D gene uncertain. Trimming pared 3 bases from V and 5 bases from J, leaving 12 bases between. Per the germline V gene, CDR1 is SGHNT and CDR2 is YYREEE (reference sequence). The CDR3 has 14 amino acids. This chain's CDR3 is CASSSLETNNEQFF. The CDR3 DNA follows: TGTGCCAGCAGCTCTCTAGAGACCAACAATGAGCAGTTCTTC.

At least ten counts were recorded for this clonotype. The chain joins TRBV5-4 to TRBJ1-5, with a tentative D call TRBD1 (5 bases). The germline V gene encodes CDR1 SGHNT and CDR2 YYREEE (reference sequence). V lost 5 bases and J lost 3, with 18 bases in between. The CDR3 length is 16 residues. CDR3 protein: CASRRPATVNNQPQHF. CDR3 nucleotides: TGTGCCAGCAGACGCCCCGCGACAGTTAACAATCAGCCCCAGCATTTT.

This clonotype was recorded many times. The V gene is TRBV18, the J gene TRBJ2-7; D call uncertain. The V end was cut by 6 bases, the J end by 2 bases, with 11 bases between. CDR1 is KGHSH, CDR2 LQKENI, per germline. The CDR3 extends over 13 amino acids. In nucleotides, the CDR3 is TGTGCCAGCTCGCCGACGGAAACCTACGAGCAGTACTTC. Amino acids: CASSPTETYEQYF.

In its sample, this clonotype was seen many times. J is TRBJ2-6 and V is TRBV20-1; 8 bases are a match to TRBD1. V trimming: 3 bases; J trimming: 4 bases; junction bases outside the gene matches: 14. The CDR3 is 18 residues long. Germline V lookup: CDR1 DFQATT, CDR2 SNEGSKA (reference sequence). The CDR3 bases are TGCAGTGCTAGGGATCCGGGACAGGTTCTTCGGGGGGCCAACGTCCTGACTTTC. Amino acids: CSARDPGQVLRGANVLTF.

This clonotype was detected many times. J is TRBJ2-3 and V is TRBV7-2; the D call may be TRBD1 or TRBD2 (5 bases each). Trimming shortened V by 4 bases and J by 1 base, and 9 bases separated the two germline ends. The CDR3 sequence is 14 residues long. The germline V gene has CDR1 SGHTA and CDR2 FQGNSA. The CDR3 nucleotides are TGTGCCAGCAGCTCCCAGGGAGGCACAGATACGCAGTATTTT. As protein: CASSSQGGTDTQYF.

This clonotype was detected many times. Here the CDR3 DNA reads TGTGCCAGCAGCTCCGCCGGGGGGCTCGGGGAGCAGTTCTTC. This codes for CASSSAGGLGEQFF. The rearrangement links TRBV7-2 to TRBJ2-1; a weak D match, TRBD2 (7 bases). V lost 4 bases and J 10 bases, leaving 17 bases between the germline ends. Germline V gene lookup returns CDR1 SGHTA and CDR2 FQGNSA. The CDR3 loop spans 14 amino acids.

This clonotype has ten or more counts. The gene calls are TRBV7-8 and TRBJ2-1, with no clear D. CDR1 is SGHVS and CDR2 is FQNEAQ in the germline V gene. Trimming took 5 bases from V and 8 from J, leaving 10 bases between them. The CDR3 sequence is 12 residues long. The CDR3 sequence is CASSPLGDEQFF. The DNA of the CDR3 is TGTGCCAGCAGCCCGCTTGGCGATGAGCAGTTCTTC.

This clonotype was counted at least ten times. The chain couples TRBV10-3 to TRBJ2-4; unclear D gene. This CDR3 comprises 15 residues. With 2 bases removed from V and 0 bases from J, the gap between germline ends came to 8 bases. Germline V gene data show CDR1 as ENHRY and CDR2 as SYGVKD. CDR3 DNA sequence: TGTGCCATCAGTGAGAGGACCCTAGCCAAAAACATTCAGTACTTC. Translated, it gives CAISERTLAKNIQYF.

This clonotype has at least ten counts. This sequence joins TRBV20-1 and TRBJ1-3; tentative D call: TRBD1 (5 bases). The CDR3 contains 14 residues. Trimming removed 2 bases at V and 3 bases at J, with 11 bases between. Germline CDR1 DFQATT, CDR2 SNEGSKA (reference sequence). CDR3 nucleotide sequence: TGCAGTGCTAGACCCGGGACTATTGGAAACACCATATATTTT. It is translated as CSARPGTIGNTIYF.

This clonotype was observed a few times. The chain joins TRBV11-2 to TRBJ2-1, with D possibly matching TRBD1 (6 bases). CDR1 is SGHAT and CDR2 is FQNNGV in the germline V gene. CDR3 length: 15 amino acids. Trimming left V 0 bases short and J 12 bases short, with 18 bases between. The CDR3, as DNA: TGTGCCAGCAGCTTAGAGCGACAGGCTACAATGACGCAGTTCTTC. It specifies CASSLERQATMTQFF. Looking up the rest from reference TRBV11-2 and TRBJ2-1 gives the full variable domain: EAGVAQSPRYKIIEKRQSVAFWCNPISGHATLYWYQQILGQGPKLLIQFQNNGVVDDSQLPKDRFSAERLKGVDSTLKIQPAKLEDSAVYLCASSLERQATMTQFFGPGTRLTVL.

This clonotype has at least ten counts. The J gene is TRBJ2-4, the V gene TRBV14, with TRBD1 identical over 10 bases. Per the germline V gene, CDR1 is SGHDN and CDR2 is FVKESK. V gave up 2 bases and J gave up 9 bases; unmatched junction bases: 10. This CDR3 spans 16 amino acids. In nucleotides, the CDR3 is TGTGCCAGCAGCCAACGGACAGGGGGTTACAGGAGCATTCAGTACTTC. Translating it yields CASSQRTGGYRSIQYF.

This clonotype was found many times. This rearrangement joins TRBV12-3 or TRBV12-4 to TRBJ1-1, with D maybe TRBD1 (6 bases). V was pared by 7 bases and J by 4 bases, with 13 bases between. The CDR3 runs 13 residues. CDR3 residues: CASMPSGATEAFF. CDR3 nucleotides: TGTGCCAGCATGCCGTCAGGGGCCACTGAAGCTTTCTTT.

Of note for this clonotype: A read error may produce the germline difference seen at one junction end. The chain has TRBV29-1 and TRBJ1-2, with a tentative D call TRBD1 (6 bases). This CDR3 spans 14 amino acids. Germline CDR1 and CDR2: SQVTM and ANQGSEA. The CDR3 here is CSVDGGRTNYGYIF. DNA of the CDR3: TGCAGCGTCGACGGGGGGCGAACGAACTATGGCTACATCTTC. The variable domain in full, with the rest retrieved from reference TRBV29-1 and TRBJ1-2, is SAVISQKPSRDICQRGTSLTIQCQVDSQVTMMFWYRQQPGQSLTLIATANQGSEATYESGFVIDKFPISRPNLTFSTLTVSNMSPEDSSIYLCSVDGGRTNYGYIFGSGTRLTVV.

This clonotype was observed at least ten times. The V and J genes are TRBV7-9 and TRBJ1-1, with D possibly TRBD1 on 5 matching bases. Per the germline V gene, CDR1 is SEHNR and CDR2 is FQNEAQ (reference sequence). The germline V and J ends were trimmed by 0 bases and 2 bases, with 16 bases remaining between them. The CDR3 extends over 17 amino acids. CDR3 bases: TGTGCCAGCAGCTTAGCGGGGCTACCAGGGCCCAACACTGAAGCTTTCTTT. Translated, it gives CASSLAGLPGPNTEAFF.

A few counts support this clonotype. A far larger clone lies a single base away; this is likely a read error. The rearrangement uses TRBV28 and TRBJ2-1, with TRBD2 matching over 9 bases. CDR1 and CDR2 from the germline V gene are MDHEN and SYDVKM. This CDR3 contains 15 residues. Trimming removed 8 bases from V and 10 bases from J; junction bases left unmatched: 15. CDR3 region: CASRRDSGSGREQFF. CDR3 DNA sequence: TGTGCCAGCCGCCGGGATAGCGGGAGTGGTCGCGAGCAGTTCTTC.

As for this clonotype: Just one base apart from a much larger clone, this may be a read error. The chain is built from TRBV7-3 and TRBJ2-7, with 7 bases lining up with TRBD1. Germline CDR1 reads SGHTA; CDR2 reads FQGTGA. The J segment lost 7 bases and the V segment lost 2 bases, leaving 5 bases of the junction unmatched. CDR3 length equals 13 residues. CDR3 residues: CASSLQGQNEQYF. The CDR3 DNA reads as TGTGCCAGCAGCTTACAGGGACAGAATGAGCAGTACTTC.

This clonotype was counted many times. The chain combines TRBV20-1 with TRBJ2-2, with 10 bases lining up with TRBD1. With V trimmed by 3 bases and J by 9 bases, 10 bases remained unmatched. Germline V gene sequence: CDR1 DFQATT, CDR2 SNEGSKA (reference sequence). The CDR3 runs 15 residues. The CDR3 bases are TGCAGTGCTAGGCCCCGGGACAGGGGAACAAGGGAGCTGTTTTTT. Protein product: CSARPRDRGTRELFF.

This clonotype showed up many times. This sequence joins TRBV30 and TRBJ2-3; D perhaps matches TRBD2 (5 bases). Germline CDR1 GTSNPN, CDR2 SVGIG (reference sequence). Trimming stripped 7 bases from V and 0 bases from J, with 14 bases between. The CDR3 length is 14 residues. The CDR3 nucleotides are TGTGCCTTTGGGAGCGGCTTGAGCACAGATACGCAGTATTTT. This codes for CAFGSGLSTDTQYF. Full variable domain (outside the CDR3, taken from reference TRBV30 and TRBJ2-3): SQTIHQWPATLVQPVGSPLSLECTVEGTSNPNLYWYRQAAGRGLQLLFYSVGIGQISSEVPQNLSASRPQDRQFILSSKKLLLSDSGFYLCAFGSGLSTDTQYFGPGTRLTVL.

This clonotype was seen ten or more times. The gene calls are TRBV19 and TRBJ1-5; no reliable D call. Germline-derived CDR1 and CDR2 are LNHDA and SQIVND (reference sequence). The CDR3 has 17 residues. Trimming cost V 3 bases and J 13 bases, with 28 bases left between them. The chain's CDR3 is CASSMVNRRTPDGDQHF. For the CDR3, the DNA is TGTGCCAGTAGTATGGTCAACCGGAGGACGCCCGATGGGGATCAGCATTTT.

This clonotype was seen many times. This chain uses TRBV5-4 with TRBJ1-1; 7 bases map to TRBD1. The CDR3 has 16 amino acids. The junction had 10 bases not matched to a gene; V was cut back by 4 bases and J by 1 base. Germline assignment: CDR1 SGHNT and CDR2 YYREEE (reference sequence). The CDR3, as DNA: TGTGCCAGCAGCCCCGGCGGTGGACAGGCGAACACTGAAGCTTTCTTT. This gives the protein CASSPGGGQANTEAFF.

The chain uses TRBV10-3 and TRBJ1-6; 9 bases agree with TRBD1. The junction had 6 bases not matched to a gene; V was cut back by 11 bases and J by 7 bases. CDR3 size: 13 residues. From germline, CDR1 is ENHRY and CDR2 SYGVKD. The CDR3 protein is CASGTGLNSPLHF. As DNA, the CDR3 is TGTGCCTCCGGGACAGGGCTAAATTCACCCCTCCACTTT.

The rearrangement links TRBV5-4 to TRBJ2-7, with D unclear. The V and J ends lost 1 base and 4 bases respectively, with 6 bases between them. This CDR3 region has 12 residues. The germline gives CDR1 SGHNT, CDR2 YYREEE (reference sequence). CDR3 protein: CASSLFPYEQYF. CDR3 in DNA: TGTGCCAGCAGCTTGTTCCCTTACGAGCAGTACTTC.

This clonotype has at least ten counts. V gene TRBV5-4 combines with J gene TRBJ2-7; the match to TRBD2 covers 9 bases. The CDR3 is 15 residues long. Trimming removed 9 bases from V and 4 bases from J; junction bases left unmatched: 14. The V gene's germline CDR1 is SGHNT and CDR2 YYREEE (reference sequence). CDR3 in DNA: TGTGCCACCCAACTGAAAGCGGGAGGAGATTACGAGCAGTACTTC. It encodes CATQLKAGGDYEQYF.

The sample holds many counts of this clonotype. The chain uses TRBV19 and TRBJ1-2, with D perhaps matching TRBD1 (6 bases). The CDR3 has 13 amino acids. From germline, CDR1 is LNHDA and CDR2 SQIVND (reference sequence). Trimming left V 3 bases short and J 8 bases short, with 13 bases between. The CDR3 DNA is TGTGCCAGTAGTATGGCGGGGGCTGGCGGCTACACCTTC. It is translated as CASSMAGAGGYTF.

In its sample, this clonotype was seen many times. V usage is TRBV12-3 or TRBV12-4 and J usage is TRBJ2-5, with 9 bases lining up with TRBD1. This CDR3 has 13 residues. The ends lost 6 bases at V and 4 bases at J; junction bases unmatched: 3. CDR3: CASRVTGGETQYF. Written as DNA, the CDR3 is TGTGCCAGCAGAGTGACAGGGGGAGAGACCCAGTACTTC.

This clonotype was detected ten times or more. The chain employs TRBV24-1 and TRBJ2-3; tentative D call: TRBD1 (5 bases). CDR3 length equals 15 residues. Trimming pared 0 bases from V and 5 bases from J, leaving 11 bases between. Looked up from germline, CDR1 is KGHDR and CDR2 is SFDVKD. CDR3 DNA: TGTGCCACCAGTGATTTGACGCAGGGCGGAGATACGCAGTATTTT. Its translation is CATSDLTQGGDTQYF.

There are many counts of this clonotype. The V and J genes are TRBV7-2 and TRBJ2-3; no reliable D call. V dropped 1 base and J dropped 5 bases, with 7 bases sitting between them. This CDR3 has 13 residues. Germline values: CDR1 SGHTA, CDR2 FQGNSA. CDR3 region: CASSLVGRDTQYF. The CDR3 nucleotides are TGTGCCAGCAGCTTAGTCGGGCGAGATACGCAGTATTTT.

There are many counts of this clonotype. The rearrangement uses TRBV18 and TRBJ2-6; D gene unclear. The CDR3 sequence is 14 residues long. In germline, CDR1 is KGHSH, CDR2 LQKENI. Trimming took 0 bases from V and 4 from J, leaving 4 bases between them. The CDR3 reads CASSPPAGANVLTF. The CDR3, as DNA: TGTGCCAGCTCACCACCCGCCGGGGCCAACGTCCTGACTTTC.

The gene calls are TRBV6-2 or TRBV6-3 and TRBJ2-1; no reliable D call. Deletions cut 8 bases from V and 0 bases from J, with 14 bases between. This CDR3 is built from 15 residues. Germline assignment: CDR1 MNHEY and CDR2 SVGEGT. CDR3 DNA: TGTGCCAGCCGCCCGTTCCAGAGCTCCTACAATGAGCAGTTCTTC. Its translation is CASRPFQSSYNEQFF.